This entry concerns a single TCR beta chain. This entry comes from a study of blood T cell repertoires in COVID-19. Study summary: Collection of acute and convalescent COVID-19 samples took place in the United States, Italy and Spain. PBMCs, B-cell-depleted T cells, or T cells were the source of the cDNA or gDNA that made up the material.

Germline CDR1 reads SGHDN; CDR2 reads FVKESK. The CDR3 totals 16 residues. Losses at the gene ends were 2 bases for V and 3 bases for J; bases not matched to a gene: 5. Per the original methods: Amplification from reference gene primers served as the basis for estimated nucleated cell counts. Measured with immunoSEQ multiplex PCR; TCRdb has only the in-frame clones, and not every one. V, J and clone size derive from that table, while D and trimming were established from the DNA sequence. The profile covers 200,000 to 300,000 clones, with over 75% appearing a single time and 7.9% taken by the ten largest.

Sequencing input: peripheral blood. The chain combines TRBV14 with TRBJ2-2; 8 bases are a match to TRBD1. This clonotype originated in a woman aged 80 or over with acute or convalescent COVID-19. CDR3 in amino acids: CASSQKTGADTGELFF. CDR3 DNA: TGTGCCAGCAGCCAAAAGACAGGGGCGGACACCGGGGAGCTGTTTTTT. Variable domain in full (rest from reference TRBV14 and TRBJ2-2): EAGVTQFPSHSVIEKGQTVTLRCDPISGHDNLYWYRRVMGKEIKFLLHFVKESKQDESGMPNNRFLAERTGGTYSTLKVQPAELEDSGVYFCASSQKTGADTGELFFGEGSRLTVL.